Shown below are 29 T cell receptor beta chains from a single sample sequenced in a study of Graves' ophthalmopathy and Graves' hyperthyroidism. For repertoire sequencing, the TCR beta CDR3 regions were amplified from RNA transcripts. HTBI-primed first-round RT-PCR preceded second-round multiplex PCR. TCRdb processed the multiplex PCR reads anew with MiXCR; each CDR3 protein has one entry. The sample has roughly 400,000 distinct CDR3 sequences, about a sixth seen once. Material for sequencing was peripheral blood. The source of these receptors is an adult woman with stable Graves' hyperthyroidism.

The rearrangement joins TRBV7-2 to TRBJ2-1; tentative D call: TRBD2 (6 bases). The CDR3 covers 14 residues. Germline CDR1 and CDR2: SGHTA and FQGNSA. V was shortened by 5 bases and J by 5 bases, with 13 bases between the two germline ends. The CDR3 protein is CASSLSGADNEQFF. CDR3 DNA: TGTGCCAGCAGCCTTAGCGGAGCCGACAATGAGCAGTTCTTC.

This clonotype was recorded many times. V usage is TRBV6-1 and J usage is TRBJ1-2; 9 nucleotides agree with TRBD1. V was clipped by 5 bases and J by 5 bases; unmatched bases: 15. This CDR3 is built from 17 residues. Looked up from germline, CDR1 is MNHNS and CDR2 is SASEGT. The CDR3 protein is CASSPFTGGVIVYGYTF. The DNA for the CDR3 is TGTGCCAGCAGTCCTTTTACAGGGGGCGTTATTGTGTATGGCTACACCTTC.

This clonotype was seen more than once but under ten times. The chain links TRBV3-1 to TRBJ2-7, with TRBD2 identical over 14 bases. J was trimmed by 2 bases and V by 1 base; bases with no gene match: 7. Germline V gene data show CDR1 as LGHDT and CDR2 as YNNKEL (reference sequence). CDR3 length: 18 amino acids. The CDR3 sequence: CASSQGTGTSGSAYEQYF. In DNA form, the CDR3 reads TGTGCCAGCAGCCAAGGAACCGGGACTAGCGGGAGCGCCTACGAGCAGTACTTC.

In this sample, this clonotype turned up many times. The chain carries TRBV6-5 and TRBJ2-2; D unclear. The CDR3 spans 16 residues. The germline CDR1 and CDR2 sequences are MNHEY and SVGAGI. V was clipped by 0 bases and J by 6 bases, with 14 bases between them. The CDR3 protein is CASSYSPGTLAGELFF. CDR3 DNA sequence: TGTGCCAGCAGTTACTCGCCCGGCACTTTGGCCGGGGAGCTGTTTTTT.

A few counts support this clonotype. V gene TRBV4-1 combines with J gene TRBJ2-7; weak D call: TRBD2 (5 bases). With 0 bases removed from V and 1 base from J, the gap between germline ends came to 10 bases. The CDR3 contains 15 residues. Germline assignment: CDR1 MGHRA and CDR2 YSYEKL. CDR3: CASSQESRGSYEQYF. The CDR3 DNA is TGCGCCAGCAGCCAAGAGTCACGGGGATCCTACGAGCAGTACTTC.

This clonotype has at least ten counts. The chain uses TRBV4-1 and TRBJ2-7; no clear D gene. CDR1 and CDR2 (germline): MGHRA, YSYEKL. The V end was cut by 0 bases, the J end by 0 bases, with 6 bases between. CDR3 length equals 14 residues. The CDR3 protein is CASSQDPDSYEQYF. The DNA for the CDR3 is TGCGCCAGCAGCCAAGACCCAGACTCCTACGAGCAGTACTTC.

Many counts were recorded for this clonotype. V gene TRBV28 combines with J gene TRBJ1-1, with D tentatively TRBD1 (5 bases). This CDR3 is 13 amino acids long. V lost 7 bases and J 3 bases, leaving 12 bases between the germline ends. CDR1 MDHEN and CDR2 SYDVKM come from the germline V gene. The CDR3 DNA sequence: TGTGCCAGCAAGGGGTCCGGGTACACTGAAGCTTTCTTT. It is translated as CASKGSGYTEAFF.

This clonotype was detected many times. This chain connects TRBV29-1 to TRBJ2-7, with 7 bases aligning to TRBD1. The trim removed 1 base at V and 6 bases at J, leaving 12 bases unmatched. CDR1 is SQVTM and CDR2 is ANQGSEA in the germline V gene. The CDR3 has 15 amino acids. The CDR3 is CSVEGEQGSPTEQYF. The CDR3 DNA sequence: TGCAGCGTTGAAGGGGAACAGGGGTCCCCGACCGAGCAGTACTTC.

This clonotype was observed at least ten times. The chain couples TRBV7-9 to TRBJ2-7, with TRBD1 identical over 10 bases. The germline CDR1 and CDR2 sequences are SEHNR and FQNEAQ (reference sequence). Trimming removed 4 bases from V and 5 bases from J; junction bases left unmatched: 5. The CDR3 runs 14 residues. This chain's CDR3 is CASSSSGTGDEQYF. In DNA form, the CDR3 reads TGTGCCAGCAGCTCCTCCGGGACAGGGGACGAGCAGTACTTC. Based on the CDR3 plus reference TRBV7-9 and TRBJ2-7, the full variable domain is DTGVSQNPRHKITKRGQNVTFRCDPISEHNRLYWYRQTLGQGPEFLTYFQNEAQLEKSRLLSDRFSAERPKGSFSTLEIQRTEQGDSAMYLCASSSSGTGDEQYFGPGTRLTVT.

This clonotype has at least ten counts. The CDR3 sequence is CASKRGQTGTGELFF. CDR3 DNA sequence: TGTGCCAGCAAGCGGGGACAGACGGGGACCGGGGAGCTGTTTTTT. The chain is built from TRBV6-1 and TRBJ2-2, with D tentatively TRBD1 or TRBD2 (7 bases each). Trimming took 7 bases from V and 5 from J, leaving 17 bases between them. Germline V CDR1 and CDR2: MNHNS, SASEGT. The CDR3 is made up of 15 amino acids.

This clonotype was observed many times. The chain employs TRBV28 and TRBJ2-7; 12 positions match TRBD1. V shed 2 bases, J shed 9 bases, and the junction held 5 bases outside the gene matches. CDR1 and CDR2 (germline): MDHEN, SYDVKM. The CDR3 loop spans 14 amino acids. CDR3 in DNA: TGTGCCAGCAGTTTAGCGGCGGGACAGGGGGCGCAGTACTTC. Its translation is CASSLAAGQGAQYF.

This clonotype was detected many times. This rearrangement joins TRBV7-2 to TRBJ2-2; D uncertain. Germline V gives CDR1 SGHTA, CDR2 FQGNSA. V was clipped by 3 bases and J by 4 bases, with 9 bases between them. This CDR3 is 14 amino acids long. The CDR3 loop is CASSFARTTGELFF. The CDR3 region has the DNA TGTGCCAGCAGCTTCGCTAGGACCACCGGGGAGCTGTTTTTT.

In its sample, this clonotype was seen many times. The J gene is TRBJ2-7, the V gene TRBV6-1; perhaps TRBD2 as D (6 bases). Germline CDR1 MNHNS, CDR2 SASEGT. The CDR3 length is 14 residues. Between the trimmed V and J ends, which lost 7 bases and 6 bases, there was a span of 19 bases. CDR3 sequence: CASTYDGGRFEQYF. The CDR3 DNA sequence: TGTGCCAGCACCTATGACGGGGGACGGTTCGAGCAGTACTTC.

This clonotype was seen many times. The CDR3 DNA follows: TGCGCCAGCAGCTTGAGGGGACAGGGGAGCCAAGAGACCCAGTACTTC. It yields the protein CASSLRGQGSQETQYF. V and J are TRBV5-1 and TRBJ2-5; 10 bases are a match to TRBD1. The CDR3 covers 16 residues. J was trimmed by 1 base and V by 1 base; bases with no gene match: 4. In germline, CDR1 is SGHRS, CDR2 YFSETQ. Supplemented by reference TRBV5-1 and TRBJ2-5, the full variable domain reads KAGVTQTPRYLIKTRGQQVTLSCSPISGHRSVSWYQQTPGQGLQFLFEYFSETQRNKGNFPGRFSGRQFSNSRSEMNVSTLELGDSALYLCASSLRGQGSQETQYFGPGTRLLVL.

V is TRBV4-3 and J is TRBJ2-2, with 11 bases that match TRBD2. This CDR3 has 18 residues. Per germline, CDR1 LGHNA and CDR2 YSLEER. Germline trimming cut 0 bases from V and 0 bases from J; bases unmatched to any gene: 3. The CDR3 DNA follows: TGCGCCAGCAGCCAAGATCTTAGCGGGAGGGCGAACACCGGGGAGCTGTTTTTT. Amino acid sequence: CASSQDLSGRANTGELFF.

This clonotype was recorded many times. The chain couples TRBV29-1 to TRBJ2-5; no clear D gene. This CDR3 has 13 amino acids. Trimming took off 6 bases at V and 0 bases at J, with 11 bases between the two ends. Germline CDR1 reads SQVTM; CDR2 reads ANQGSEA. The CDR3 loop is CSVLDGNQETQYF. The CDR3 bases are TGCAGCGTCCTAGACGGAAACCAAGAGACCCAGTACTTC.

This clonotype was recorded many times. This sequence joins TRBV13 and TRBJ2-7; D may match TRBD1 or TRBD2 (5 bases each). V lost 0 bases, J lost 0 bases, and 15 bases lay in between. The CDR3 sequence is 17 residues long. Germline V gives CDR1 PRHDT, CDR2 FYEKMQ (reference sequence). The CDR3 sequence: CASSLGLSRDGSYEQYF. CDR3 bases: TGTGCCAGCAGCTTAGGCCTATCGAGGGACGGCTCCTACGAGCAGTACTTC.

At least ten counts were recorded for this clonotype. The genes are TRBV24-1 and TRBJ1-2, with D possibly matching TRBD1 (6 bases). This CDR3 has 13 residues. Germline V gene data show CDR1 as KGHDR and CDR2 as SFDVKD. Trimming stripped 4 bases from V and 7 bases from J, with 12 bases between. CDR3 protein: CATSELDSSGYTF. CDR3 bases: TGTGCCACCAGTGAACTGGACAGCTCTGGCTACACCTTC.

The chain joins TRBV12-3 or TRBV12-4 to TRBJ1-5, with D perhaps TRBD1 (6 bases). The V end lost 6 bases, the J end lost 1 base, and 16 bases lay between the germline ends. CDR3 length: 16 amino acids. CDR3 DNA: TGTGCCAGCAGCCCCTCGAACAGGGCCAGCAATCAGCCCCAGCATTTT. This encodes CASSPSNRASNQPQHF.

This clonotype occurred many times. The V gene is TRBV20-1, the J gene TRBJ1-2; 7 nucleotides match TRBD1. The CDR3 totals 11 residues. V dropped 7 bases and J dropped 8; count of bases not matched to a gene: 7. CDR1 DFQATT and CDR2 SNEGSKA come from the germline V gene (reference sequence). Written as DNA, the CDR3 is TGCAGTGTCTCGACAGGGCGGGGCTACACCTTC. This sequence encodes CSVSTGRGYTF.

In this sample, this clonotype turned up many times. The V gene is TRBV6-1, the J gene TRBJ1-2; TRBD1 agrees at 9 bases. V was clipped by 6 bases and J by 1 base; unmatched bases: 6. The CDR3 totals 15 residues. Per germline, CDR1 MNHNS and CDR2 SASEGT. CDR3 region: CASRPDRGVNYGYTF. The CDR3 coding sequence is TGTGCCAGCAGGCCGGACAGGGGAGTTAACTATGGCTACACCTTC.

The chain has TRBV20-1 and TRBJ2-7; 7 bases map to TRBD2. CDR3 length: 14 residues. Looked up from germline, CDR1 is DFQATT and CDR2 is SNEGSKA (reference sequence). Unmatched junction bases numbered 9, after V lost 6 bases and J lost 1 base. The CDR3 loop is CSAPRGGRSYEQYF. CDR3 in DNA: TGCAGTGCCCCCCGGGGCGGGAGATCCTACGAGCAGTACTTC.

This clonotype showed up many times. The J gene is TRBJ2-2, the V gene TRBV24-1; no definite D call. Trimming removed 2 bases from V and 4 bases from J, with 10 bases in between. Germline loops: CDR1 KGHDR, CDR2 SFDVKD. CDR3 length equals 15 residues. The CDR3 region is CATSDSFFTTGELFF. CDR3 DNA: TGTGCCACCAGTGATTCGTTTTTTACCACCGGGGAGCTGTTTTTT.

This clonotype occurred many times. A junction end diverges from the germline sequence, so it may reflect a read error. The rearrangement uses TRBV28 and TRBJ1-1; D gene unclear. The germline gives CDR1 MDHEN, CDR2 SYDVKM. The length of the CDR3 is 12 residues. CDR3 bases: TGTGCCAGCAGTGTCCGCAGGACTGAAGCTCTCTTT. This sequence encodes CASSVRRTEALF.

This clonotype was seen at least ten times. CDR3: CAITDRADGETQYF. The CDR3 coding sequence is TGTGCCATCACCGACCGGGCCGACGGGGAGACCCAGTACTTC. The V call is TRBV10-3, the J call TRBJ2-5; D gene ambiguous. Trimming took 7 bases from V and 5 from J, leaving 17 bases between them. The CDR3 spans 14 residues. The germline V gene has CDR1 ENHRY and CDR2 SYGVKD.

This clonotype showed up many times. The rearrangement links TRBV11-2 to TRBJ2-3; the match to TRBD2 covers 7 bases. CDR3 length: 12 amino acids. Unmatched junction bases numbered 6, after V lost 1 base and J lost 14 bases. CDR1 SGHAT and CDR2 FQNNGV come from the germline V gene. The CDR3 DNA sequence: TGTGCCAGCAGCTTAGGGACTAGAGGGCGGTATTTT. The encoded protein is CASSLGTRGRYF.

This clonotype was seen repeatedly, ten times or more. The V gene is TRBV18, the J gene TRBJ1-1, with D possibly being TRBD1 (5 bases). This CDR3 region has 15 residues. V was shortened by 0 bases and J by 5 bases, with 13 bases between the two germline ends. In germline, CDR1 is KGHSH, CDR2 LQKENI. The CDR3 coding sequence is TGTGCCAGCTCACCACCGTCGGGGACGGATACTGAAGCTTTCTTT. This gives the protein CASSPPSGTDTEAFF.

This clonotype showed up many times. CDR3 nucleotide sequence: TGTGCCAGCAGTTTAATGGGTAGCGGGAGCTGGGAGACCCAGTACTTC. This translates into CASSLMGSGSWETQYF. This rearrangement joins TRBV27 to TRBJ2-5; TRBD2 aligns across 9 bases. The CDR3 contains 16 residues. Germline trimming cut 2 bases from V and 5 bases from J; bases unmatched to any gene: 9. The germline CDR1 and CDR2 sequences are MNHEY and SMNVEV (reference sequence).

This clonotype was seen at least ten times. The CDR3 is CSVRGSWASGDQETQYF. CDR3 DNA sequence: TGCAGCGTTCGGGGGAGTTGGGCTAGCGGAGATCAAGAGACCCAGTACTTC. The V and J genes are TRBV29-1 and TRBJ2-5; 7 nucleotides agree with TRBD2. This CDR3 has 17 amino acids. V shed 5 bases, J shed 2 bases, and the junction held 17 bases outside the gene matches. The germline CDR1 and CDR2 sequences are SQVTM and ANQGSEA.